The T cell receptor (beta chain) described here comes from a study of blood T cell repertoires in COVID-19. Participants' reported clinical history set cohort assignment. The V gene's germline CDR1 is WNHNN and CDR2 SYGVQD (reference sequence). There are 15 residues in the CDR3. The junction had 8 bases not matched to a gene; V was cut back by 3 bases and J by 6 bases. Assay: immunoSEQ multiplex PCR; the TCRdb copy retains only in-frame clones and omits some. The sample carries under 200,000 clones, around 80% recorded once. The sample was PBMCs or T cells enriched from blood (not recorded which). The TCR sequence derives from an older woman who had recovered from COVID-19. This chain links TRBV10-1 with TRBJ2-3; TRBD2 matches at 8 bases. CDR3 residues: CASSDRAGGRDTQYF. In nucleotides, the CDR3 is TGCGCCAGCAGTGATCGCGCGGGGGGTAGGGATACGCAGTATTTT.